The present T cell receptor beta chain was sequenced within a study of regulatory T cells in long-lasting Graves disease. For TCR beta, libraries came from iRepertoire HTBI primers and Arm-PCR of CDR3 regions. In TCRdb, the multiplex PCR reads were re-called with MiXCR into one record per CDR3 protein. This table holds approximately 400,000 distinct CDR3 sequences, around 20% found once. Time point reported: persistent/refractory GD, antithyroid drugs over 5 years with positive TRAb. After RNA was extracted from PBMCs, the TCR library was made from it. Recruitment took place at an endocrinology department in Xi'an, China. The germline V gene has CDR1 LNHDA and CDR2 SQIVND (reference sequence). V dropped 3 bases and J dropped 1 base, with 13 bases sitting between them. The CDR3 contains 15 residues.

The sample consisted of peripheral blood mononuclear cells (PBMCs), taken when the disease was refractory, from a patient treated with antithyroid drugs. This clonotype was obtained from a female donor with Graves disease. The V call is TRBV19, the J call TRBJ2-7, with D hard to call. CDR3 DNA sequence: TGTGCCAGTAGTATGGCCGGTGTAGGATCCTACGAGCAGTACTTC. Protein product: CASSMAGVGSYEQYF. Complete variable domain (other parts from reference TRBV19 and TRBJ2-7): DGGITQSPKYLFRKEGQNVTLSCEQNLNHDAMYWYRQDPGQGLRLIYYSQIVNDFQKGDIAEGYSVSREKKESFPLTVTSAQKNPTAFYLCASSMAGVGSYEQYFGPGTRLTVT.